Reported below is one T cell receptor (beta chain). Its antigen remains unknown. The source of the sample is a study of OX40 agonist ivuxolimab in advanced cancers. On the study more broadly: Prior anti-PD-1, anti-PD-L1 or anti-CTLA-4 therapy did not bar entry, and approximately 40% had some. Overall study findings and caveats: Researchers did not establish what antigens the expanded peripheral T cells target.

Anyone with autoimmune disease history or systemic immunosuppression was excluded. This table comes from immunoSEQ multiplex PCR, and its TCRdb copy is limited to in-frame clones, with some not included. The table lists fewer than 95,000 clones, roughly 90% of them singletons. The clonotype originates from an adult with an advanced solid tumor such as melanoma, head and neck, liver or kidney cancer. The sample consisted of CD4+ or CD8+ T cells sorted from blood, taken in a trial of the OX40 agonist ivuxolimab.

This CDR3 reads CASSLVASGGTDTQYF. In nucleotides, the CDR3 is TGTGCCAGCAGCTTAGTTGCTAGCGGGGGCACAGATACGCAGTATTTT. The rearrangement links TRBV7-6 to TRBJ2-3; TRBD2 matches 9 bases. V lost 1 base, J lost 1 base, and 3 bases stayed unmatched. Germline V gives CDR1 SGHVS, CDR2 FNYEAQ. The CDR3 has 16 residues.